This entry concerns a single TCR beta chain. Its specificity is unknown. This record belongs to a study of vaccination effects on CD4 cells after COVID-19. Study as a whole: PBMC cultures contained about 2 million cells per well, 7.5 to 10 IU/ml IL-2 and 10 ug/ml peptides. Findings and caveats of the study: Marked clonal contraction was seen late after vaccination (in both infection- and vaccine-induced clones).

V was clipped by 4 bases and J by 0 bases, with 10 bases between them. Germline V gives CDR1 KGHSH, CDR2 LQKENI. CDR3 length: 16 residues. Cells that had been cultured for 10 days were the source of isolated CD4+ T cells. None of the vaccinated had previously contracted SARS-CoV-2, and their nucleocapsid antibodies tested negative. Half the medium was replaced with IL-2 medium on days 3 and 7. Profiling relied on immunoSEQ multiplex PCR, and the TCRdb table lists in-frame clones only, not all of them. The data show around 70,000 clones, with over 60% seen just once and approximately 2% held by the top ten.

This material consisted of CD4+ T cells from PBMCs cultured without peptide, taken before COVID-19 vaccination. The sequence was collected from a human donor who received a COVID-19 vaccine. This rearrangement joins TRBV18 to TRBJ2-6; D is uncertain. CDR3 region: CASSLTVFSGANVLTF. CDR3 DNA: TGTGCCAGCTCACTAACAGTTTTCTCTGGGGCCAACGTCCTGACTTTC.